This T cell receptor (beta chain) was recovered during a study of T cell repertoires in ileal Crohn's disease. Assay: immunoSEQ multiplex PCR; the TCRdb copy retains only in-frame clones and omits some. The sample carries about 16,000 clones, 60% to 75% recorded once. V was trimmed by 5 bases and J by 4 bases, leaving 8 bases between them. In germline, CDR1 is MNHEY, CDR2 SVGAGI. The CDR3 covers 12 residues. Regarding time point: neoterminal ileum biopsy at postoperative endoscopy, about 6 months after surgery. Adults with ileal or ileocolonic Crohn's disease and an indication for resection were eligible.

The sequence was obtained from an adult with Crohn's disease. V gene TRBV6-5 combines with J gene TRBJ1-2; no clear D. Sample: ileal tissue. The DNA for the CDR3 is TGTGCCAGCAGTCGGGGTGGCTATGGCTACACCTTC. Its protein is CASSRGGYGYTF.